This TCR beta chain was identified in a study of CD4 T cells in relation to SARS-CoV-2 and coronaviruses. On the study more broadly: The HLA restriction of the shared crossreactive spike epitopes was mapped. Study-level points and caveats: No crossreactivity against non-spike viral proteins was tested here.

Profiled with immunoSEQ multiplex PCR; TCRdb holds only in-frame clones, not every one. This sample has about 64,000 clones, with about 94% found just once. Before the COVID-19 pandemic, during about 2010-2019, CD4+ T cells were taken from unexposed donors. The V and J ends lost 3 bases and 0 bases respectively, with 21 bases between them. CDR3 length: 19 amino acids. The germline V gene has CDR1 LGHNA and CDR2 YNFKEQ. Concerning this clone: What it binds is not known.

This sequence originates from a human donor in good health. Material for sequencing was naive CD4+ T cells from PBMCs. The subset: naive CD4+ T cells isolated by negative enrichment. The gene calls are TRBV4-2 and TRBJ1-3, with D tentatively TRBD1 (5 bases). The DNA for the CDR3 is TGTGCCAGCAGCCACCTTTTCGGCACAGGCGTAGACTCTGGAAACACCATATATTTT. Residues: CASSHLFGTGVDSGNTIYF.